The entry that follows covers one T cell receptor beta chain sequence. This sample is part of a study of blood T cell repertoires in COVID-19. Study overall: The United States, Italy and Spain were the sources of the acute and convalescent COVID-19 samples.

In the original workflow: Quantification of nucleated cells was approximated via reference gene primer amplification. Clones were sequenced by immunoSEQ multiplex PCR, and TCRdb holds only the in-frame ones, with some missing. V, J and clone size derive from that table, while D and trimming were established from the DNA sequence. The sample has 90,000 to 140,000 clones, roughly 76% seen once. Germline CDR1 reads SGHKS; CDR2 reads YYEKEE (reference sequence). This CDR3 has 15 amino acids. V was clipped by 1 base and J by 0 bases; unmatched bases: 4. This chain links TRBV5-5 with TRBJ2-7; 7 positions agree with TRBD1. The sample was peripheral blood. The sequence came from a woman between 65 and 79 years old with acute or convalescent COVID-19. CDR3 amino acids: CASSLLGGDSYEQYF. CDR3 nucleotides: TGTGCCAGCAGCTTGCTAGGGGGCGACTCCTACGAGCAGTACTTC.